This TCR beta chain is from a study of beta chain features in type 1 diabetes. General study results and limits: The naive, central memory and Treg TCRB repertoires of patients appeared to be more similar to one another than those of healthy donors. Any role of HLA type in TCRB rearrangement remained unresolved here. Any PCR bias toward short templates would affect both groups alike. Across all four CD4+ subsets, people with type 1 diabetes showed modestly shorter TCRB CDR3s. VDJ junctions sequenced from type 1 diabetes patients showed fewer insertions and more deletions.

J was trimmed by 4 bases and V by 6 bases; bases with no gene match: 8. In germline, CDR1 is KGHSH, CDR2 LQKENI. This CDR3 region has 14 residues. Points on this clone: Its antigen is not identified.

The sequenced template was cDNA made from the entire isolated RNA. Repertoires were generated with immunoSEQ multiplex PCR, while TCRdb's copy carries only in-frame clones and drops some. The table has fewer than 70,000 clones, approximately 60% seen once. This rearrangement joins TRBV18 to TRBJ1-2; 7 bases map to TRBD1. The sample was stem cell memory CD4+ T cells from blood. The clonotype was recovered from a woman in her 30s with type 1 diabetes. CDR3 loop: CASSHERQGYGYTF. The CDR3, as DNA: TGTGCCAGCTCCCACGAAAGACAGGGCTATGGCTACACCTTC.